The rows below give T cell receptor beta chains drawn from one sample of a study of blood T cell repertoires in COVID-19. Only in-frame clones appear in the TCRdb table, and some are missing; sequencing was by immunoSEQ multiplex PCR. This table holds 64,000 or so clones, approximately 90% found once. Sequenced: peripheral blood. Receptor source: a human donor in a cohort sampled during active COVID-19. The CDR3 runs from the conserved cysteine through the conserved F or W. A D gene is named only where the DNA matches it firmly. Rows give clone size only sometimes, using once, few, many, or a class for an expanded clone.

j_call d_call clone_size v_call cdr3_nt cdr3_aa
TRBJ1-1 . . TRBV28 TGTGCCACGGGGTCATTAATCAACACTGAAGCTTTCTTT CATGSLINTEAFF
TRBJ2-1 . . TRBV7-2 TGTGCCAGCAGCTTATCCCCCCCGAGCTCCTACAATGAGCAGTTCTTC CASSLSPPSSYNEQFF
TRBJ1-1 . . TRBV4-1 TGCGCCAGCAGTCAAGATGAGGGAGTTTTCGCTGAAGCTTTCTTT CASSQDEGVFAEAFF
TRBJ2-1 . . TRBV5-6 TGTGCCAGCAGCCCACCGTTGGTCTTGCGGCCAATCCCCAATGAGCAGTTCTTC CASSPPLVLRPIPNEQFF
TRBJ2-1 . . TRBV7-2 TGTGCCAGCAGCCCCTCCGTTGGTCGCGGGTCGAGCCAGTTCTTC CASSPSVGRGSSQFF
TRBJ2-2 . . TRBV5-4 TGTGCCAGCAGCCGGAAGGCAGGGGACACCGGGGAGCTGTTTTTT CASSRKAGDTGELFF
TRBJ2-7 . . TRBV29-1 TGCAGCGGCCGCGGGACAGACTACGAGCAGTACTTC CSGRGTDYEQYF
TRBJ2-7 TRBD2 . TRBV2 TGTGCCAGCAAAGAAAGGACTAGCGGGGGCCCCTACGAGCAGTACTTC CASKERTSGGPYEQYF
TRBJ1-4 TRBD1 . TRBV5-1 TGCGCCAGCAGGGGGGACAGCGGTCTGGGGAAACTGTTTTTT CASRGDSGLGKLFF
TRBJ2-5 TRBD2 once TRBV2 TGTGCCAGCACTCCTAGCGGGAGGGGAGAGACCCAGTACTTC CASTPSGRGETQYF
TRBJ2-1 . . TRBV21-1 TGTGCCAGAGCACTGGGTAGCAGCCCGCAGTTCTTC CARALGSSPQFF
TRBJ2-1 TRBD2 . TRBV14 TGTGCCAGCAGCCCCGGGACTAGCGGGAGGGCCAGACTCTACAATGAGCAGTTCTTC CASSPGTSGRARLYNEQFF
TRBJ2-2 TRBD1 . TRBV28 TGTGCCAGCAGTTTAAGGGGGCGTAAGGCGACCGGGGAGCTGTTTTTT CASSLRGRKATGELFF
TRBJ2-6 . . TRBV2 TGTGCCAGCAGTGAGGCAGGAAGCTCTGGGGCCAACGTCCTGACTTTC CASSEAGSSGANVLTF
TRBJ2-2 . . TRBV24-1 TGTGCCACCAGTGACGTAACAGGAGCAGGGCGCGACACCGGGGAGCTGTTTTTT CATSDVTGAGRDTGELFF
TRBJ2-3 TRBD1 . TRBV4-2 TGTGCCAGCAGCCAAGAAGGGACAGGGGACCTCACAGATACGCAGTATTTT CASSQEGTGDLTDTQYF
TRBJ2-7 TRBD1 . TRBV28 TGTGCCAGCAGTTTACCCGGACAGGGAGTATCCGAGCAGTACTTC CASSLPGQGVSEQYF
TRBJ2-5 TRBD1 . TRBV14 TGTGCCAGCAGCCCTAAGACAGGGGGCGCGACCCAGTACTTC CASSPKTGGATQYF
TRBJ1-3 . once TRBV6-5 TGTGCCAGCAGTTTATCGGGTTTCTCTGGAAACACCATATATTTT CASSLSGFSGNTIYF
TRBJ2-7 . . TRBV28 TGTGCCAGCAGTGACTCACAGGGTTTGGGCTACGAGCAGTACTTC CASSDSQGLGYEQYF
TRBJ2-3 . . TRBV7-3 TGTGCCAGCAGCTTTGGAGGGACTTGGGATACGCAGTATTTT CASSFGGTWDTQYF
TRBJ1-1 TRBD1 . TRBV7-2 TGTGCCAGCAGCTTAGGGACAGGTCCAGGAGCTTTCTTT CASSLGTGPGAFF
TRBJ1-4 . . TRBV5-6 TGTGCCAGCAGCTTGGCTAGGCGGCCGGTGGGTGAAAAACTGTTTTTT CASSLARRPVGEKLFF
TRBJ2-2 . . TRBV7-3 TGTGCCAGCAGCCCTAGCGTCCGAGGGACCGGGGAGCTGTTTTTT CASSPSVRGTGELFF
TRBJ2-1 TRBD2 . TRBV19 TGTGCCAGTAGTACCCCAGGGGCGGGAGGTGGGAATGAGCAGTTCTTC CASSTPGAGGGNEQFF
TRBJ2-7 TRBD2 . TRBV7-9 TGTGCCAGCAGCTTAGACCCCACGACTAGCGGGGGCTCCTACGAGCAGTACTTC CASSLDPTTSGGSYEQYF
TRBJ2-1 TRBD2 . TRBV3-1/TRBV3-2 TGTGCCAGCAGCCAAGAGAGGCTAGCGGGAGTGAATGAGCAGTTCTTC CASSQERLAGVNEQFF
TRBJ2-6 TRBD1 . TRBV5-5 TGTGCCAGCCACGACCGGGACAGGGTGTCTGGGGCCAACGTCCTGACTTTC CASHDRDRVSGANVLTF
TRBJ2-4 TRBD2 . TRBV13 TGTGCCAGCAGCTTAGAGCGGGATCTAGCCAAAAACATTCAGTACTTC CASSLERDLAKNIQYF
TRBJ2-3 . . TRBV7-3 TGTGCCAGCAGCTTAACCCCAGTACTAGCCCCCTACACAGATACGCAGTATTTT CASSLTPVLAPYTDTQYF
TRBJ2-3 . . TRBV5-8 TGTGCCAGCAGCTTGGCCACGGGCACAGATACGCAGTATTTT CASSLATGTDTQYF
TRBJ2-7 TRBD1 once TRBV6-5 TGTGCCAGCAGTCGGGACAGGAGATTGTCCTACGAGCAGTACTTC CASSRDRRLSYEQYF
TRBJ2-1 . . TRBV24-1 TGTGCCACCAGTGATCCGCTACAGGGTAGGGACTACAATGAGCAGTTCTTC CATSDPLQGRDYNEQFF
TRBJ2-7 TRBD2 few TRBV7-3 TGTGCCAGCAGCCCGATAGCGGGAGGTGGCGAGCAGTACTTC CASSPIAGGGEQYF
TRBJ2-7 . . TRBV14 TGTGCCAGCAGCCGGGACATTTCCTACGAGCAGTACTTC CASSRDISYEQYF
TRBJ1-2 TRBD1 . TRBV12-3/TRBV12-4 TGTGCCAGCAGGACAGGGGAGAACTATGGCTACACCTTC CASRTGENYGYTF
TRBJ2-7 TRBD2 . TRBV4-3 TGCGCCAGCAGCCAGATGCCGGTAGCGGGAGCTACCCACGAGCAGTACTTC CASSQMPVAGATHEQYF
TRBJ1-5 TRBD1 few TRBV28 TGTGCCAGCAGGACCACCGCGGACAGGGTACGCAATCAGCCCCAGCATTTT CASRTTADRVRNQPQHF
TRBJ1-5 . . TRBV12-5 TGTGCTAGTGGTAAGGAGCGAAATCAGCCCCAGCATTTT CASGKERNQPQHF
TRBJ2-1 TRBD2 . TRBV27 TGTGCCAGCAGTTATTGGTCGGGGGGCGGCACTAGCGGGATAGGTGAGCAGTTCTTC CASSYWSGGGTSGIGEQFF
TRBJ1-5 TRBD1 . TRBV28 TGTGCCAGCAGTTTATTTAGCCCATCGACAGGGGTCGTAAAGTCTGCCCAGCATTTT CASSLFSPSTGVVKSAQHF
TRBJ2-2 TRBD1 . TRBV6-2/TRBV6-3 TGTGCCAGCACCCCACAGGGGTACAGCACCGGGGAGCTGTTTTTT CASTPQGYSTGELFF
TRBJ2-5 TRBD2 once TRBV28 TGTGCCAGCAGCTTACTAGCGTTAGCAGAGACCCAGTACTTC CASSLLALAETQYF